The T cell receptor beta chain under discussion was sequenced for a study of beta chain features in type 1 diabetes. Reverse transcribing all isolated RNA meant expressed TCRB transcripts were sequenced. Some clones are missing from TCRdb's copy, which holds only in-frame ones; the method was immunoSEQ multiplex PCR. The sample contains about 620,000 clones, 15% of which appear only once. Sorted populations all exceeded 98% purity. Germline-derived CDR1 and CDR2 are MDHEN and SYDVKM. The CDR3 is 15 amino acids. J gave up 3 bases and V 6 bases, and 2 bases lay outside the gene matches. The chain has TRBV28 and TRBJ2-1; TRBD2 agrees at 13 bases. The sequence was collected from a man aged 18 to 30 in good health. Sequencing was performed on naive CD4+ T cells from blood. CDR3 bases: TGTGCCAGCAGGGGACTAGCGGGGATCTACAATGAGCAGTTCTTC. Its protein product is CASRGLAGIYNEQFF. Based on the CDR3 plus reference TRBV28 and TRBJ2-1, the full variable domain is DVKVTQSSRYLVKRTGEKVFLECVQDMDHENMFWYRQDPGLGLRLIYFSYDVKMKEKGDIPEGYSVSREKKERFSLILESASTNQTSMYLCASRGLAGIYNEQFFGPGTRLTVL.